What follows are 8 T cell receptor beta chains derived from one specimen sequenced in a study of neoadjuvant anti-PD-1 for oral cavity cancer. Profiled with immunoSEQ multiplex PCR; TCRdb holds only in-frame clones, not every one. The sample contains several thousand clones, around 40% of which appear only once. The sample was tumor tissue, taken before nivolumab (anti-PD-1) treatment. These receptors all stem from a person between 35 and 79 years old with oral cavity squamous cell carcinoma.

The J gene is TRBJ2-1, the V gene TRBV4-3, with D perhaps assigned TRBD1 or TRBD2 (6 bases each). The V and J ends lost 0 bases and 8 bases respectively, with 11 bases between them. CDR3 length equals 14 residues. CDR1 is LGHNA, CDR2 YSLEER, per germline. CDR3 residues: CASSQDWGAYEQFF. CDR3 nucleotides: TGCGCCAGCAGCCAAGATTGGGGGGCCTATGAGCAGTTCTTC.

This clone was picked up one time. The chain employs TRBV5-6 and TRBJ1-3, with D possibly TRBD1 on 5 matching bases. This CDR3 is 15 amino acids long. Trimming left V 4 bases short and J 0 bases short, with 11 bases between. The germline V gene has CDR1 SGHDT and CDR2 YYEEEE. The CDR3 sequence: CASSGRGYSGNTIYF. The DNA for the CDR3 is TGTGCCAGCAGCGGCCGGGGCTACTCTGGAAACACCATATATTTT.

This clone was observed a handful of times. CDR3 loop: CASRTGNSYTEAFF. CDR3 bases: TGTGCCAGCAGGACAGGGAATTCGTACACTGAAGCTTTCTTT. The chain is built from TRBV2 and TRBJ1-1; 7 positions agree with TRBD1. The V and J ends lost 6 bases and 3 bases, in that order; junction bases with no gene match: 7. Per the germline V gene, CDR1 is SNHLY and CDR2 is FYNNEI. The CDR3 is 14 residues long.

This clone was counted between two and nine times. The V and J genes are TRBV15 and TRBJ1-2; tentatively, D is TRBD1 (5 bases). The CDR3 runs to 14 residues. With 5 bases removed from V and 5 bases from J, the gap between germline ends came to 15 bases. CDR1 is LNHNV, CDR2 YYDKDF, per germline (reference sequence). The DNA for the CDR3 is TGTGCCACCAGCCCGGAGGAACAGGCTTATGGCTACACCTTC. This codes for CATSPEEQAYGYTF.

This clone was seen more than once but under ten times. The chain has TRBV7-6 and TRBJ2-7; 9 bases map to TRBD2. J lost 2 bases, V lost 5 bases, and 7 bases had no gene match. This CDR3 is built from 15 residues. CDR1 and CDR2 (germline): SGHVS, FNYEAQ. The CDR3 DNA reads as TGTGCCAGCAGCCCTGGACTAGCGTCTACCTACGAGCAGTACTTC. This sequence encodes CASSPGLASTYEQYF.

The sample holds a few counts of this clone. The gene calls are TRBV2 and TRBJ1-5; TRBD1 is a possible D gene (5 bases). The germline V gene encodes CDR1 SNHLY and CDR2 FYNNEI. V shed 5 bases and J shed 4 bases, with 12 bases lying between them. The CDR3 covers 14 residues. CDR3 nucleotides: TGTGCCAGCAGTCCAGGGACTTCTAATCAGCCCCAGCATTTT. Protein sequence: CASSPGTSNQPQHF.

The J gene is TRBJ1-5, the V gene TRBV4-3, with D perhaps matching TRBD1 (5 bases). Germline CDR1 LGHNA, CDR2 YSLEER. V lost 0 bases and J lost 6, with 12 bases in between. CDR3 length: 15 amino acids. CDR3 nucleotides: TGCGCCAGCAGCCAAGATACGGGGGGTGTTCAGCCCCAGCATTTT. Its translation is CASSQDTGGVQPQHF.

The gene calls are TRBV7-9 and TRBJ1-6; 9 positions match TRBD1. V shed 5 bases, J shed 6 bases, and the junction held 8 bases outside the gene matches. The CDR3 loop spans 16 amino acids. Looked up from germline, CDR1 is SEHNR and CDR2 is FQNEAQ (reference sequence). CDR3 sequence: CASSPLGGQGNSPLHF. In DNA form, the CDR3 reads TGTGCCAGCAGCCCTCTCGGGGGACAGGGTAATTCACCCCTCCACTTT.